This T cell receptor beta chain was profiled in a study of blood T cell repertoires in COVID-19. About the research overall: T cells, B-cell-depleted T cells, or PBMCs provided the cDNA or gDNA that served as material.

Only in-frame clones appear in the TCRdb table, and some are missing; sequencing was by immunoSEQ multiplex PCR. The table records about 53,000 clones, roughly three quarters of them present only once. The ends lost 5 bases at V and 10 bases at J; junction bases unmatched: 12. The germline gives CDR1 SGHNT, CDR2 YYREEE (reference sequence). The CDR3 loop spans 15 amino acids. What was sequenced was peripheral blood. This receptor was taken from a human donor with active or convalescent COVID-19. The donor label of this sample is uncertain. The rearrangement joins TRBV5-4 to TRBJ1-6; TRBD1 aligns across 7 bases. CDR3 sequence: CASRSGQGEVSPLHF. Here the CDR3 DNA reads TGTGCCAGCAGATCGGGTCAGGGGGAGGTATCACCCCTCCACTTT.